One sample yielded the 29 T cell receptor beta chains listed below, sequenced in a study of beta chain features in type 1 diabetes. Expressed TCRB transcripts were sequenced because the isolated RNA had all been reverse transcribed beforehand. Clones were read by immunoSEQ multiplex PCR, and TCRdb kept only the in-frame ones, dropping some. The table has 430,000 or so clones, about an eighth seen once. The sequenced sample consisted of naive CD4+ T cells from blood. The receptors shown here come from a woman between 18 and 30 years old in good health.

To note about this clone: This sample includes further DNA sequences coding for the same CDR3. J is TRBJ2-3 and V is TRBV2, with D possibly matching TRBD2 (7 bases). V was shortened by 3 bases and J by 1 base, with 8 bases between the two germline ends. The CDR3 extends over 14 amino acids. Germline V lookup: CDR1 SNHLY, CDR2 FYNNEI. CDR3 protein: CASSERGRTDTQYF. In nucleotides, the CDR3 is TGTGCCAGCAGTGAGCGGGGGCGCACAGATACGCAGTATTTT.

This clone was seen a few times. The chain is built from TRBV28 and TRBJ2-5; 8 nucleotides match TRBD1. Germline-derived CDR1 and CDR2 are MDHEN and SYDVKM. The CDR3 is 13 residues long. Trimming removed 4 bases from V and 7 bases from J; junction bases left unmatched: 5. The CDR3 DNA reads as TGTGCCAGCAGTTCCGGACAGGGCTGGACCCAGTACTTC. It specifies CASSSGQGWTQYF.

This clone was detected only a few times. CDR3 bases: TGTGCCAGCAGCCTGGTGGGACAGGGACTTTACGAGCAGTACGTC. This translates into CASSLVGQGLYEQYV. The V gene is TRBV28, the J gene TRBJ2-7; 9 bases line up with TRBD1. Per germline, CDR1 MDHEN and CDR2 SYDVKM. This CDR3 comprises 15 residues. Unmatched junction bases numbered 10, after V lost 6 bases and J lost 4 bases.

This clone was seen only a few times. In DNA, the CDR3 is TGCGCCAGCAGTTCAGGGGGCCAAGAGACCCAGTACTTC. It specifies CASSSGGQETQYF. This rearrangement joins TRBV5-1 to TRBJ2-5; 7 nucleotides match TRBD1. The trim removed 5 bases at V and 1 base at J, leaving 2 bases unmatched. Per the germline V gene, CDR1 is SGHRS and CDR2 is YFSETQ. CDR3 length: 13 residues.

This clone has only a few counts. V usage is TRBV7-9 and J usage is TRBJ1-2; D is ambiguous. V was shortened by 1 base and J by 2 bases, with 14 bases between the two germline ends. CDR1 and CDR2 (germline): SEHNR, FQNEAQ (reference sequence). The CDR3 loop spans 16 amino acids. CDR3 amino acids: CASSLGSGRRNYGYTF. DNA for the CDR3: TGTGCCAGCAGCTTAGGGAGTGGTCGGAGAAACTATGGCTACACCTTC.

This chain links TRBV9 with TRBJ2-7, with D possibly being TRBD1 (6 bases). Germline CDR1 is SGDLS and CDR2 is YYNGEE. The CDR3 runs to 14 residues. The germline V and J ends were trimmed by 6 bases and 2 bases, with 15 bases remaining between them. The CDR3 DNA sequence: TGTGCCAGCACCCCAGGGGACGGACCCTACGAGCAGTACTTC. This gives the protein CASTPGDGPYEQYF.

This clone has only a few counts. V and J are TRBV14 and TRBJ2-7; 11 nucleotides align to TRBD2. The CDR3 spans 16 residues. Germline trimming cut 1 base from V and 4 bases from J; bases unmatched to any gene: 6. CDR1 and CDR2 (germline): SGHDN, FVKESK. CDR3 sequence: CASSQAPGLAVYEQYF. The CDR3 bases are TGTGCCAGCAGCCAAGCCCCGGGACTAGCGGTTTACGAGCAGTACTTC.

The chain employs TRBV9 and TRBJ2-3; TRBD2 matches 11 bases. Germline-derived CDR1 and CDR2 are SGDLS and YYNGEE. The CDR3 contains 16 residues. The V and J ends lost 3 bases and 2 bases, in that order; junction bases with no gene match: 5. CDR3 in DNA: TGTGCCAGCAGCGGCAGACTAGCGGGGTCCACAGATACGCAGTATTTT. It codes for CASSGRLAGSTDTQYF.

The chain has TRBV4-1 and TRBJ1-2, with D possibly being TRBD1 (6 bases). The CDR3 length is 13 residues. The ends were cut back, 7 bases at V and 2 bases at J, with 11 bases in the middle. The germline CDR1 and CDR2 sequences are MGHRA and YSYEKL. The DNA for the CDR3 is TGCGCCAGCAAGGATCAGGGGAACTATGGCTACACCTTC. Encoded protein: CASKDQGNYGYTF.

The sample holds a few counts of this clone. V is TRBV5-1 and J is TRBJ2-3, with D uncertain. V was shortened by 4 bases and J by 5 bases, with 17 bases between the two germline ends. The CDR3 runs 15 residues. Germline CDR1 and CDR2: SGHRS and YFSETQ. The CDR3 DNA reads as TGCGCCAGCAGCCCTATGGCAACCTTTGGAGATACGCAGTATTTT. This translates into CASSPMATFGDTQYF.

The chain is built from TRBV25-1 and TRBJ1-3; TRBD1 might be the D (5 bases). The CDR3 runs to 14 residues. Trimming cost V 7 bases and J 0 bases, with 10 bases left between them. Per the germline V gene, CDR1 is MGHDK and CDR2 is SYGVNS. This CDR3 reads CASMEDISGNTIYF. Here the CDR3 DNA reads TGTGCCAGCATGGAGGACATCTCTGGAAACACCATATATTTT.

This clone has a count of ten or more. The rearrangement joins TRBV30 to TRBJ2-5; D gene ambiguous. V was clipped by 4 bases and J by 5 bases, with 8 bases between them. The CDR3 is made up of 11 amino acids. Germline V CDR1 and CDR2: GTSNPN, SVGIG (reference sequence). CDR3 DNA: TGTGCCTGGACCACGAGGGAGACCCAGTACTTC. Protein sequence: CAWTTRETQYF.

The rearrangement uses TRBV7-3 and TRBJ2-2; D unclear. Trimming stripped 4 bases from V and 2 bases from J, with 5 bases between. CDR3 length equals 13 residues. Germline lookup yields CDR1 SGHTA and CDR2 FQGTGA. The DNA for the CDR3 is TGTGCCAGCAGCTCGGCAAACACCGGGGAGCTGTTTTTT. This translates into CASSSANTGELFF.

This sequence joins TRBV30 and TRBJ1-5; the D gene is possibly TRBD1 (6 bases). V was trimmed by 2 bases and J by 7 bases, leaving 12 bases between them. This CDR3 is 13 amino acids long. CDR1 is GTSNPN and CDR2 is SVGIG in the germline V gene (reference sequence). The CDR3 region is CAWSQQGTQPQHF. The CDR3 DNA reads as TGTGCCTGGAGTCAACAGGGAACGCAGCCCCAGCATTTT.

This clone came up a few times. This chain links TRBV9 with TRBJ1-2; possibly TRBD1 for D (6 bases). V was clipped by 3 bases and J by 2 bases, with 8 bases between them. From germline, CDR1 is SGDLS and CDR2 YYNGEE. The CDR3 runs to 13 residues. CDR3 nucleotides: TGTGCCAGCAGCGGAACAGGGAACTATGGCTACACCTTC. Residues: CASSGTGNYGYTF.

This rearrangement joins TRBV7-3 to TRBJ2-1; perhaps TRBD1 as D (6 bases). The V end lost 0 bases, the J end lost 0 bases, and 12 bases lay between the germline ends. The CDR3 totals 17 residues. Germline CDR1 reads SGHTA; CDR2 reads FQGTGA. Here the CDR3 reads CASSLTGQPYSYNEQFF. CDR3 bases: TGTGCCAGCAGCTTAACCGGACAGCCATACTCCTACAATGAGCAGTTCTTC.

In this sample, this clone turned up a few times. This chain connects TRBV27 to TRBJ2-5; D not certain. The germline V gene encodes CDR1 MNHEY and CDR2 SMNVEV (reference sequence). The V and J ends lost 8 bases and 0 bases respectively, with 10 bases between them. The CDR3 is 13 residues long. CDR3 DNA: TGTGCCAGCTCCAGGCAGTACCAAGAGACCCAGTACTTC. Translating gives CASSRQYQETQYF.

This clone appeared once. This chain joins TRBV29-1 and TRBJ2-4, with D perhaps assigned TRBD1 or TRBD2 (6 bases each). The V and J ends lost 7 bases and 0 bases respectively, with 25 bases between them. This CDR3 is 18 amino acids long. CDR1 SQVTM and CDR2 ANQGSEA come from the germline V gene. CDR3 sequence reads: CSAVGGGVTAGAKNIQYF. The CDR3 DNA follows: TGCAGCGCGGTCGGGGGCGGGGTAACGGCGGGAGCCAAAAACATTCAGTACTTC.

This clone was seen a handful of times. The CDR3 DNA reads TGCAGCGTTCTACCAACAGGGATTTATGGCTACACCTTC. This sequence encodes CSVLPTGIYGYTF. V is TRBV29-1 and J is TRBJ1-2; D is perhaps TRBD1 (6 bases). The V gene lost 5 bases and the J gene lost 5 bases, with 15 bases spanning the gap. CDR1 and CDR2 (germline): SQVTM, ANQGSEA. The CDR3 totals 13 residues.

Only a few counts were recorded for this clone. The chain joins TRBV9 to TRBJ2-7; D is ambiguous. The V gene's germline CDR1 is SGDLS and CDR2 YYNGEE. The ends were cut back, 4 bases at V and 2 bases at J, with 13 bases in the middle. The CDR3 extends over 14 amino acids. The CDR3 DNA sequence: TGTGCCAGCAGCACAAGTCCGGGTACCTACGAGCAGTACGTC. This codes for CASSTSPGTYEQYV.

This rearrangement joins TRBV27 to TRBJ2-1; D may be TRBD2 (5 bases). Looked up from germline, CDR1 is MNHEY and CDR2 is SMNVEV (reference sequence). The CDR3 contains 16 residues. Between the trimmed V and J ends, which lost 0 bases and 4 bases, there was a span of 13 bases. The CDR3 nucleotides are TGTGCCAGCAGTTTATCGTATCGAGGGTCATACAATGAGCAGTTCTTC. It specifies CASSLSYRGSYNEQFF.

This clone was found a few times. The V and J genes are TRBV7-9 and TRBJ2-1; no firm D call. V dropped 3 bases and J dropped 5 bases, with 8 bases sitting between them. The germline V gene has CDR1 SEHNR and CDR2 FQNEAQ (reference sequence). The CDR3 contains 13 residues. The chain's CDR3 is CASSFGIHNEQFF. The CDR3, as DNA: TGTGCCAGCAGCTTTGGGATTCACAATGAGCAGTTCTTC.

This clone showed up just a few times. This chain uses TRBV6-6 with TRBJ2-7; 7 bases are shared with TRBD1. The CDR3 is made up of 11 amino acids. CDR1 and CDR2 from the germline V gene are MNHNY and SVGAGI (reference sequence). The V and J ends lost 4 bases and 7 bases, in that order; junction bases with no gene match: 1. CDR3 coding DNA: TGTGCCAGCAGTTTGACAGGGGAGCAGTACTTC. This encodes CASSLTGEQYF.

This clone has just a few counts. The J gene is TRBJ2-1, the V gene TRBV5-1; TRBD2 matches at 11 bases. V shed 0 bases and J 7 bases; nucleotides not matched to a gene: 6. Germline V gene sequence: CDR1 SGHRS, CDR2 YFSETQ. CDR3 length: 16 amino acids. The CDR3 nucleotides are TGCGCCAGCAGCTTGGCGGTAGCGGGAGGGCCGAATGAGCAGTTCTTC. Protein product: CASSLAVAGGPNEQFF.

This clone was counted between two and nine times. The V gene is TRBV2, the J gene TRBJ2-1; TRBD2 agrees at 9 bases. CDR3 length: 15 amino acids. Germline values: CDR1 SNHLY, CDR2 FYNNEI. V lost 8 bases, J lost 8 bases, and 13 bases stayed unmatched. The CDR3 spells CASQTKPGLADEQFF. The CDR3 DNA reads TGTGCCAGCCAGACAAAGCCGGGACTAGCAGATGAGCAGTTCTTC.

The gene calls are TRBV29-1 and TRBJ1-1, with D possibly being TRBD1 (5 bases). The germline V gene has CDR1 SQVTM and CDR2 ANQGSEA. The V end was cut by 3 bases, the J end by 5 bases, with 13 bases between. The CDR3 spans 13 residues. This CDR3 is CSVDEGLRTEAFF. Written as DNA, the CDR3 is TGCAGCGTTGATGAGGGACTGCGAACTGAAGCTTTCTTT.

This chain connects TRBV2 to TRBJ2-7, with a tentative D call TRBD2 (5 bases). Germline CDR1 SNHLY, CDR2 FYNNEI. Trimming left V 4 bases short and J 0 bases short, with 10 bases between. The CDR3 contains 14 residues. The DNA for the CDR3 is TGTGCCAGCAGTGGCGGCGGGTACTCCTACGAGCAGTACTTC. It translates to CASSGGGYSYEQYF.

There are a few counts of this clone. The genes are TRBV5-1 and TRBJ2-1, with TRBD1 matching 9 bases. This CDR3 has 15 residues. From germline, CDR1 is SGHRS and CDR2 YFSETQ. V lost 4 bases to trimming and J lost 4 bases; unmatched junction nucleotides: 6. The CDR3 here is CASSTGTGSYNEQFF. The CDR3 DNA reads TGCGCCAGCAGCACCGGGACAGGGTCTTACAATGAGCAGTTCTTC.

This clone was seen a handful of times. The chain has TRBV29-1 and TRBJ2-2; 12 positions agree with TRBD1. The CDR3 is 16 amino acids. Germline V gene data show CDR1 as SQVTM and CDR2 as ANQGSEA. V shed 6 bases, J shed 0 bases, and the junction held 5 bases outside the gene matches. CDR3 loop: CSVAGTGGTNTGELFF. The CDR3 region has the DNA TGCAGCGTCGCTGGGACAGGGGGCACGAACACCGGGGAGCTGTTTTTT.